This T cell receptor beta chain emerged from a study of T cell clones after liver transplantation. For the study at large: Graft-donor-reactive sequences were compared with third-party-reactive TCRbeta sequences from pre-transplant mixed lymphocyte reactions.

Worth noting for this clone: Its antigen remains unidentified.

Study outcomes and limitations: These preliminary findings come from unstandardized post-transplant sampling times. Rather than being deleted, graft donor-reactive T cells may have moved into the graft.

V gave up 1 base and J gave up 3 bases, with 13 bases separating them. The CDR3 totals 15 residues. Per germline, CDR1 SGHAT and CDR2 FQDESV (reference sequence). Produced via immunoSEQ multiplex PCR; TCRdb's table is partial and in-frame only. The sample has under 85,000 clones; 75% to 90% are singletons. The chain is built from TRBV11-1 and TRBJ2-7, with D unclear. The specimen was CD4+ T cells from blood, collected 12 months after liver transplant. This clonotype was sampled from a human patient who received a liver transplant. Some T cells may have originated in the graft donor. CDR3 coding DNA: TGTGCCAGCAGCTTAGTCTCGTCTCTTAACTACGAGCAGTACTTC. Translated, it gives CASSLVSSLNYEQYF.